One sample yielded the 4 T cell receptor beta chains listed below, sequenced in a study of T cells in Graves' hyperthyroidism and ophthalmopathy (dated by TCRdb to between 2018 and 2021). The receptor library was made with multiplex PCR. The instrument was an Illumina HiSeq 2000. The TCR beta CDR3 regions were amplified from the RNA transcripts. For the first round of RT-PCR on the TCR CDR3, the HTBI primer set was used together with the Qiagen OneStep RT-PCR kit. TCRdb reworked the public reads: Q25 trimming with fastp, MiXCR clone assembly, productive beta chains retained. Each CDR3 protein gets just one entry, which takes the most common genes and DNA from the rows behind it. Recorded for this sample are roughly 300,000 distinct CDR3 sequences; over 20% of them occurred a single time. The ten largest make up around 48% of the sample. Sequencing was performed on blood. The receptors shown here come from a woman between 45 and 65 years old with Graves' hyperthyroidism.

This clonotype was counted many times. CDR3 in amino acids: CASRIQGAQGTEAFF. The CDR3 DNA sequence: TGTGCCAGCAGGATACAGGGGGCGCAGGGCACTGAAGCTTTCTTT. V is TRBV2 and J is TRBJ1-1; 9 bases agree with TRBD1. In germline, CDR1 is SNHLY, CDR2 FYNNEI. V was clipped by 6 bases and J by 4 bases; unmatched bases: 9. This CDR3 is 15 amino acids long.

The chain couples TRBV29-1 to TRBJ1-5; 10 bases agree with TRBD1. Germline V gene lookup returns CDR1 SQVTM and CDR2 ANQGSEA. With V trimmed by 6 bases and J by 3 bases, 2 bases remained unmatched. The CDR3 extends over 13 amino acids. This CDR3 reads CSVGQGYNQPQHF. The CDR3 bases are TGCAGCGTGGGACAGGGGTACAATCAGCCCCAGCATTTT.

This clonotype was seen at least ten times. The rearrangement links TRBV20-1 to TRBJ2-2, with D possibly TRBD1 on 5 matching bases. CDR3 size: 14 residues. Germline V CDR1 and CDR2: DFQATT, SNEGSKA (reference sequence). V lost 3 bases and J lost 1, with 9 bases in between. This chain's CDR3 is CSARVQGNTGELFF. CDR3 DNA sequence: TGCAGTGCTAGGGTTCAGGGGAACACCGGGGAGCTGTTTTTT.

In this sample, this clonotype turned up many times. This chain connects TRBV7-9 to TRBJ1-5, with TRBD1 identical over 10 bases. The CDR3 contains 15 residues. The V gene's germline CDR1 is SEHNR and CDR2 FQNEAQ (reference sequence). V was clipped by 3 bases and J by 3 bases; unmatched bases: 2. CDR3 DNA sequence: TGTGCCAGCAGCTTGACAGGGGGCTACAATCAGCCCCAGCATTTT. It is translated as CASSLTGGYNQPQHF.